The 2 T cell receptor beta chains reported below all come from one sample, sequenced in a study of tumor-infiltrating lymphocytes in primary liver carcinoma. For blood RNA, unsorted whole blood served as the source, and germline DNA was extracted too. The authors made TCR beta cDNA from around 500 ng total RNA with a constant-region primer. ARM-PCR, slightly modified, supplied the TCR beta libraries through three nested multiplex PCR rounds. PCR rounds one and two used TRBV1-TRBV30 forward primers with a C-beta reverse primer for 10 cycles each. A single record per CDR3 protein comes from TCRdb applying MiXCR to the multiplex PCR reads. This sample has 320,000 or so distinct CDR3 sequences, with over 55% found just once. Sequenced: peripheral blood. Receptor source: a man between 40 and 49 years old with primary liver carcinoma and hepatitis B virus infection.

This clonotype appeared many times. The chain employs TRBV7-8 and TRBJ2-7; 11 bases line up with TRBD2. V trimming: 6 bases; J trimming: 0 bases; junction bases outside the gene matches: 10. Germline V gives CDR1 SGHVS, CDR2 FQNEAQ. The CDR3 runs to 17 residues. The CDR3 sequence is CASSLGQGTSGSYEQYF. Written as DNA, the CDR3 is TGTGCCAGCAGTCTGGGGCAAGGGACTAGCGGCTCCTACGAGCAGTACTTC.

At least ten counts were recorded for this clonotype. The chain has TRBV6-2 or TRBV6-3 and TRBJ2-7, with a tentative D call TRBD2 (6 bases). The germline CDR1 and CDR2 sequences are MNHEY and SVGEGT. The CDR3 totals 16 residues. Trimming took off 11 bases at V and 1 base at J, with 24 bases between the two ends. In DNA form, the CDR3 reads TGTGCCTCAACGCCCTCCCGGGACTTAACTTCCTACGAGCAGTACTTC. As protein: CASTPSRDLTSYEQYF.